The 12 T cell receptor beta chains given below trace back to one sample, sequenced in a study of T-cell memory formation after mild COVID-19. TCRdb processed the 5' RACE reads anew with MiXCR; each CDR3 protein has one entry. The sample records some 330,000 distinct CDR3 sequences, over 20% being singletons. The sequenced sample was PBMCs or a T cell subset sorted from them (not recorded which). The source of these receptors is an adult woman who had mild COVID-19 (a few samples of this study predate the infection). Cell type and time point are not known.

V gene TRBV11-2 combines with J gene TRBJ2-3, with 11 bases that match TRBD2. The V segment lost 5 bases and the J segment 6 bases; nucleotides outside the gene matches: 22. The CDR3 is 20 residues long. CDR1 is SGHAT and CDR2 is FQNNGV in the germline V gene. The CDR3 coding sequence is TGTGCCAGCAGCCGAACCGGGACTAGCGGCGATAAAGACAACCGGGATACGCAGTATTTT. Amino acid sequence: CASSRTGTSGDKDNRDTQYF.

V gene TRBV6-5 combines with J gene TRBJ1-2; the D is unclear. This CDR3 is built from 12 residues. The germline V gene has CDR1 MNHEY and CDR2 SVGAGI. V was shortened by 5 bases and J by 6 bases, with 10 bases between the two germline ends. The CDR3 bases are TGTGCCAGCAGTACATATCCAGATGGCTACACCTTC. Its translation: CASSTYPDGYTF.

This clonotype has only one observation. The chain is built from TRBV7-9 and TRBJ2-5; a possible D gene is TRBD1 (6 bases). Germline V gene lookup returns CDR1 SEHNR and CDR2 FQNEAQ (reference sequence). This CDR3 is 15 amino acids long. Trimming pared 3 bases from V and 5 bases from J, leaving 16 bases between. The DNA of the CDR3 is TGTGCCAGCAGCTTGGTTCAGGGGCCCCGGGAGACCCAGTACTTC. Translation gives CASSLVQGPRETQYF.

This chain uses TRBV11-2 with TRBJ1-1; 10 bases align to TRBD1. Germline trimming cut 5 bases from V and 6 bases from J; bases unmatched to any gene: 6. Germline V gene lookup returns CDR1 SGHAT and CDR2 FQNNGV. The CDR3 totals 14 residues. This chain's CDR3 is CASSPGTGVAEAFF. The CDR3 DNA is TGTGCCAGCAGCCCCGGGACAGGGGTAGCTGAAGCTTTCTTT.

CDR3 in amino acids: CASSYSPGTAGHQPQHF. As DNA, the CDR3 is TGTGCCAGCAGTTATAGCCCCGGGACCGCGGGGCATCAGCCCCAGCATTTT. The chain uses TRBV6-8 and TRBJ1-5; D may be TRBD1 (5 bases). Germline-derived CDR1 and CDR2 are MNHGY and SAAAGT. CDR3 length equals 17 residues. Between the trimmed V and J ends, which lost 3 bases and 5 bases, there was a span of 20 bases.

This clonotype showed up just a few times. The chain couples TRBV5-1 to TRBJ2-5; no reliable D call. V lost 4 bases and J 1 base, leaving 11 bases between the germline ends. From germline, CDR1 is SGHRS and CDR2 YFSETQ. There are 14 residues in the CDR3. CDR3 sequence reads: CASSLSKVQETQYF. In nucleotides, the CDR3 is TGCGCCAGCAGCCTGTCTAAGGTCCAAGAGACCCAGTACTTC.

V usage is TRBV6-5 and J usage is TRBJ2-3; D not certain. CDR3 length: 16 residues. Trimming took off 0 bases at V and 2 bases at J, with 12 bases between the two ends. Germline loops: CDR1 MNHEY, CDR2 SVGAGI. CDR3 sequence (DNA): TGTGCCAGCAGTTACTCGAAGCAAGGGTCCACAGATACGCAGTATTTT. Protein: CASSYSKQGSTDTQYF.

This chain joins TRBV20-1 and TRBJ2-5; a possible D gene is TRBD2 (6 bases). V dropped 4 bases and J dropped 4 bases, with 25 bases sitting between them. Germline assignment: CDR1 DFQATT and CDR2 SNEGSKA (reference sequence). CDR3 size: 17 residues. The CDR3 sequence is CSANSAGWGKGGETQYF. For the CDR3, the DNA is TGCAGTGCTAATTCGGCGGGATGGGGAAAAGGCGGAGAGACCCAGTACTTC.

This clonotype was counted only a few times. The chain carries TRBV6-5 and TRBJ2-7; tentatively, D is TRBD2 (5 bases). The germline gives CDR1 MNHEY, CDR2 SVGAGI. CDR3 length equals 15 residues. The V gene lost 0 bases and the J gene lost 2 bases, with 11 bases spanning the gap. The CDR3 sequence is CASSYSGVPTYEQYF. For the CDR3, the DNA is TGTGCCAGCAGTTACTCCGGGGTTCCAACCTACGAGCAGTACTTC.

This clonotype came up a few times. This sequence joins TRBV24-1 and TRBJ2-2; TRBD1 matches at 9 bases. CDR3 size: 16 residues. Germline lookup yields CDR1 KGHDR and CDR2 SFDVKD. Losses at the gene ends were 3 bases for V and 5 bases for J; bases not matched to a gene: 6. For the CDR3, the DNA is TGTGCCACCAGTGATCGGGACAGGGCTGGAACCGGGGAGCTGTTTTTT. Protein sequence: CATSDRDRAGTGELFF.

The gene calls are TRBV6-5 and TRBJ2-3; no clear D gene. CDR1 and CDR2 from the germline V gene are MNHEY and SVGAGI. This CDR3 has 11 residues. The V and J ends lost 8 bases and 2 bases respectively, with 5 bases between them. CDR3 sequence (DNA): TGTGCCAGCGGACCCACAGATACGCAGTATTTT. Encoded protein: CASGPTDTQYF.

This clonotype was recorded many times. The chain links TRBV12-3 or TRBV12-4 to TRBJ2-5; either TRBD1 or TRBD2 may supply D (5 bases each). V lost 1 base and J 2 bases, leaving 8 bases between the germline ends. This CDR3 has 14 residues. The CDR3, as DNA: TGTGCCAGCAGTTTAGGGGGCGGGCAAGAGACCCAGTACTTC. Residues: CASSLGGGQETQYF.